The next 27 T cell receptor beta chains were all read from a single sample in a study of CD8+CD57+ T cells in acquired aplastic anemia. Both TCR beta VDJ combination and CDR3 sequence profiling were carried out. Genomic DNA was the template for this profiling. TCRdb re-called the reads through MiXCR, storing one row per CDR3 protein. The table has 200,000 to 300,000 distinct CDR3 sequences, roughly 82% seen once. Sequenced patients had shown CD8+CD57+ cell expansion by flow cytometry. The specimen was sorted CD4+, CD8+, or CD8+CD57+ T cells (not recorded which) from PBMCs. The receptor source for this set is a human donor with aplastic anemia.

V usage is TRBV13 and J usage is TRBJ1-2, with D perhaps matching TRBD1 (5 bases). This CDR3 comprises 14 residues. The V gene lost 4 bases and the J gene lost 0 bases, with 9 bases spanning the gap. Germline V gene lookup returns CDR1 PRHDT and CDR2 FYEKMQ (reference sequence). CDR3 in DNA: TGTGCCAGCAGCTCAGTAGGGGCTAACTATGGCTACACCTTC. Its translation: CASSSVGANYGYTF.

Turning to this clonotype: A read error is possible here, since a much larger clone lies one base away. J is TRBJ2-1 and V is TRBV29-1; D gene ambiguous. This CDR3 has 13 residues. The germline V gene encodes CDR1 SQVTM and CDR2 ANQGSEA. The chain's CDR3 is CSVVWRYLNEQSF. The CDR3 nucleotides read TGCAGCGTTGTGTGGCGGTACCTCAATGAGCAGTCCTTC.

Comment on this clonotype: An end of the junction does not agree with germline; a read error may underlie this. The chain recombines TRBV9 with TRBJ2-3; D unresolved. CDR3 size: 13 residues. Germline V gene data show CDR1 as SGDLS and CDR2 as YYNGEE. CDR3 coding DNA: TGTGCCAGCGGAGACGCTGGGAACAATCCGTACTTCTTT. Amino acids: CASGDAGNNPYFF. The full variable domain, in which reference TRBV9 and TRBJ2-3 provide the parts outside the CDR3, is DSGVTQTPKHLITATGQRVTLRCSPRSGDLSVYWYQQSLDQGLQFLIQYYNGEERAKGNILERFSAQQFPDLHSELNLSSLELGDSALYFCASGDAGNNPYFFGPGTRLTVL.

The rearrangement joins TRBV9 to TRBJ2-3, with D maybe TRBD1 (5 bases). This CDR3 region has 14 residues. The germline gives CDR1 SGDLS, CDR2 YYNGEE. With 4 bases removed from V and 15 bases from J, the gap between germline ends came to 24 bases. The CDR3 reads CASSLGADTQSFYF. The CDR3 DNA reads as TGTGCCAGCAGCTTAGGGGCAGATACGCAGTCTTTTTATTTT.

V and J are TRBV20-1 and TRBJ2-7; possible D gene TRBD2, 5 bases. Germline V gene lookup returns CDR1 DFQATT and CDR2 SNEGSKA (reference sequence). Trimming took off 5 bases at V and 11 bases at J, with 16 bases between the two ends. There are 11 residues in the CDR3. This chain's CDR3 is CSARGEYRKYF. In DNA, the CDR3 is TGCAGTGCTCGTGGGGAGTATAGGAAGTACTTC.

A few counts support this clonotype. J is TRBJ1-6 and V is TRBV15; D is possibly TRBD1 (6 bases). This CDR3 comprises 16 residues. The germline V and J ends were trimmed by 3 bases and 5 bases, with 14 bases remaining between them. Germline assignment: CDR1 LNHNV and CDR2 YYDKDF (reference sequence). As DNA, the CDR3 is TGTGCCACCAGCAGGGGGCCGGACAGTCATAATTCACCCCTCCACTTT. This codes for CATSRGPDSHNSPLHF.

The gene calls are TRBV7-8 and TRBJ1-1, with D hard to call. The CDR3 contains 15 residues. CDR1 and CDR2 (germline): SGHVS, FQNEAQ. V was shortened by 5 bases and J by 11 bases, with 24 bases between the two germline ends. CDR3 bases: TGTGCCAGCAGCGTAGGATTTCACGAGCAGTATTTCGCTTTCTTT. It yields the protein CASSVGFHEQYFAFF.

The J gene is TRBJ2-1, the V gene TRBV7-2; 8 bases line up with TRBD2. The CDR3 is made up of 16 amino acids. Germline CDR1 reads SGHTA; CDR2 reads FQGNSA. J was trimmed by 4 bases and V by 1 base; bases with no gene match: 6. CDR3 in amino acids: CASSLGVAGRYNEQFF. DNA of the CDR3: TGTGCCAGCAGCTTAGGGGTAGCGGGGCGATACAATGAGCAGTTCTTC.

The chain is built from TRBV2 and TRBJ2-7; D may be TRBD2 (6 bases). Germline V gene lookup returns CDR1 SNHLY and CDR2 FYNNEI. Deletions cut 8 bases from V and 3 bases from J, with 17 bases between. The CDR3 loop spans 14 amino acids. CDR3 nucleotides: TGTGCCAGCGGGGACCGGTTGGGGGGCTACGAGCAGTACTTC. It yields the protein CASGDRLGGYEQYF.

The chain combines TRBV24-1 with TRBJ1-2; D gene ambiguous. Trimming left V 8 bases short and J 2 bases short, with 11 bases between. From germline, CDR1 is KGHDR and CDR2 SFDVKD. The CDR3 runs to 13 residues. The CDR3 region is CATTGRLNYGYTF. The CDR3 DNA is TGTGCCACCACTGGACGGCTGAACTATGGCTACACCTTC.

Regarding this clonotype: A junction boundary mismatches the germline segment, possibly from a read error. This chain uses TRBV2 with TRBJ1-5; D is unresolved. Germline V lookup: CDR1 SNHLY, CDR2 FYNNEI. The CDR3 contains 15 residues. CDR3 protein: CASSERPAGDTQYFF. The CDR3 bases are TGTGCCAGCAGTGAAAGGCCGGCCGGCGATACGCAGTATTTTTTT. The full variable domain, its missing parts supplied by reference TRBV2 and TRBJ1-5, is EPEVTQTPSHQVTQMGQEVILRCVPISNHLYFYWYRQILGQKVEFLVSFYNNEISEKSEIFDDQFSVERPDGSNFTLKIRSTKLEDSAMYFCASSERPAGDTQYFFGDGTRLSIL.

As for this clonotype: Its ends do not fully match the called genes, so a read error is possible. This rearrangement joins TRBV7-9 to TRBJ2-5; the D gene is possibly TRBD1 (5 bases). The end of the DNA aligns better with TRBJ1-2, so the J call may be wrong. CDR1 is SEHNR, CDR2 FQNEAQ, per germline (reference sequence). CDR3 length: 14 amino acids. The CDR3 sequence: CASSSAGGGYAYTF. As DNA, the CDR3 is TGTGCCAGCAGCAGTGCGGGGGGGGGTTATGCCTACACCTTC.

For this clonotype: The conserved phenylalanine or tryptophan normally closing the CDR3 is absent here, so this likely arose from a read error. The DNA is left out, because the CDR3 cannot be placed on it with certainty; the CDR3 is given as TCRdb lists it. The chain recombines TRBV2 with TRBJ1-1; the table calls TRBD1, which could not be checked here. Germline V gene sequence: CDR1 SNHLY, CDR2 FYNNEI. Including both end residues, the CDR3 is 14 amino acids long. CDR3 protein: CASSTGTDTLKLGL.

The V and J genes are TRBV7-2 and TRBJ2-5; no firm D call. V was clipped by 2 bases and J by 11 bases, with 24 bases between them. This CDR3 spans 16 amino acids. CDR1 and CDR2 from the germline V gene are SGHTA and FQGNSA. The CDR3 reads CASSLSSGPDTQYQYF. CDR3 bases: TGTGCCAGCAGCTTATCGAGTGGTCCCGATACGCAGTATCAGTACTTC.

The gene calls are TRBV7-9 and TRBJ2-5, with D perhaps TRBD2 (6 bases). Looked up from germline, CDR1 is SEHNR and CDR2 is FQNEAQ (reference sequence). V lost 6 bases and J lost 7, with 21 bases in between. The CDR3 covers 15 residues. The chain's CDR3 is CASSFTGSCGATQYF. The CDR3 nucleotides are TGTGCCAGCAGTTTTACGGGTAGCTGCGGGGCGACCCAGTACTTC.

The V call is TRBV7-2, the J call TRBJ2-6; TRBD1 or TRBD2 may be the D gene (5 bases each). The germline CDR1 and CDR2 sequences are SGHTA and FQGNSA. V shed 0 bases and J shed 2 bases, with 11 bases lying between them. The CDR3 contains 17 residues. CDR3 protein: CASSLAGVPAGANVLTF. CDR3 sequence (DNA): TGTGCCAGCAGCTTAGCGGGGGTCCCCGCTGGGGCCAACGTCCTGACTTTC.

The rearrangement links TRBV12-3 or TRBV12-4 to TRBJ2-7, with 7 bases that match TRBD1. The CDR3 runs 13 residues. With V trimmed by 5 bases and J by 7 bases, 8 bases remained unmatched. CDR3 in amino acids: CASSIQGNWEQYF. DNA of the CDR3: TGTGCCAGCAGTATACAGGGGAACTGGGAGCAGTACTTC.

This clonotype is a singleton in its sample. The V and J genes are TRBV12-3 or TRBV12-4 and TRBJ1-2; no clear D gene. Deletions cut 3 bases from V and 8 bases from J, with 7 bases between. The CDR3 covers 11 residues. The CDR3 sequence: CASSFTHGYTF. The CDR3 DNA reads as TGTGCCAGCAGTTTTACACACGGCTACACCTTC.

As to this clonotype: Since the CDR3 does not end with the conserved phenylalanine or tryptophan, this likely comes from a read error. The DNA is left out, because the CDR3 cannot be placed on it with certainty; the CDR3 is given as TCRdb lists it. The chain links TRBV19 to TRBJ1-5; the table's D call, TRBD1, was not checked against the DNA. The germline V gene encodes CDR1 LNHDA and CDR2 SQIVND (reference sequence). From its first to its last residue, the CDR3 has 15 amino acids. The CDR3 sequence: CASSITGGGDQFFGP.

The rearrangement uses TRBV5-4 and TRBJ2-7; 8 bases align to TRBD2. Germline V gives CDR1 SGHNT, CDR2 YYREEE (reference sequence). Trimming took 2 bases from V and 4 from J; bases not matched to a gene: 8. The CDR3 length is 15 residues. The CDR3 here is CASSFTSGVPYEQYV. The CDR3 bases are TGTGCCAGCAGCTTTACTAGCGGTGTCCCATACGAGCAGTACGTC.

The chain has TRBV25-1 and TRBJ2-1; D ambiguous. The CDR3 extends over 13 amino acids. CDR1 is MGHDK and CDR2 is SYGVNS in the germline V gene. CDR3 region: CGQSDSECHEQFF. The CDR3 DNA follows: TGTGGCCAGAGTGATTCCGAGTGCCATGAGCAGTTCTTC.

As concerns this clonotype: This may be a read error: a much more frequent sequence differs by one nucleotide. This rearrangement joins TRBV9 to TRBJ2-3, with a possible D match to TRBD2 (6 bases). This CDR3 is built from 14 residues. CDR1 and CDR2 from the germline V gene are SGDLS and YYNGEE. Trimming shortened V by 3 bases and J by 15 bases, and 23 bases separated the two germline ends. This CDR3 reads CASSGDVGGGYTYF. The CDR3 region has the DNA TGTGCCAGCAGCGGGGATGTGGGAGGTGGCTACACCTATTTT. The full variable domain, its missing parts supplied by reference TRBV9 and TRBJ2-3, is DSGVTQTPKHLITATGQRVTLRCSPRSGDLSVYWYQQSLDQGLQFLIQYYNGEERAKGNILERFSAQQFPDLHSELNLSSLELGDSALYFCASSGDVGGGYTYFGPGTRLTVL.

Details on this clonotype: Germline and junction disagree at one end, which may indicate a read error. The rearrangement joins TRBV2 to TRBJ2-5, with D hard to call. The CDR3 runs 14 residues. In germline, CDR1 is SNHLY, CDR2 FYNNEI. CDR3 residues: CATSVGPDQETQYF. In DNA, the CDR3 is TGTGCCACCAGTGTAGGGCCAGACCAAGAGACCCAGTACTTC.

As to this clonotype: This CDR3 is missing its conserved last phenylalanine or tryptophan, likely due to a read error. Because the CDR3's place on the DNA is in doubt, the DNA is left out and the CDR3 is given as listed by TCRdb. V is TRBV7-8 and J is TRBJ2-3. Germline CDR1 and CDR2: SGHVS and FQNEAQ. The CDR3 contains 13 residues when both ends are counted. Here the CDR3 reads CASSLAGAPDTHY.

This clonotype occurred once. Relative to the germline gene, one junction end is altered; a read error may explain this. The CDR3 bases are TGTGCCAGCAGCCTAGCGACAAGACACCCTACGCAGCATTTT. This encodes CASSLATRHPTQHF. V and J are TRBV7-9 and TRBJ2-3; D unclear. The end of the DNA aligns better with TRBJ1-5, so the J call may be wrong. The CDR3 is 14 residues long. The germline V gene encodes CDR1 SEHNR and CDR2 FQNEAQ (reference sequence).

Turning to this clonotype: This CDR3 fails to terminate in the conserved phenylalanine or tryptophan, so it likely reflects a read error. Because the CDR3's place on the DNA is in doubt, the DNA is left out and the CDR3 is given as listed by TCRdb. The CDR3 loop is CASGDGGTETQYFFP. The chain uses TRBV2 and TRBJ1-1; the table calls TRBD1, which could not be checked here. The CDR3 has 15 residues if both end residues are counted. Per germline, CDR1 SNHLY and CDR2 FYNNEI.

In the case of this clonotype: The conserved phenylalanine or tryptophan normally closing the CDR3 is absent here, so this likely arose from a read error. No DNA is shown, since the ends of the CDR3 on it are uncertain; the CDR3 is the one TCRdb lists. CDR3 in amino acids: CASSFVPGGTAL. The chain joins TRBV7-8 to TRBJ2-2; the table assigns TRBD2, which was not confirmed against the DNA. Germline CDR1 is SGHVS and CDR2 is FQNEAQ. The CDR3 spans 12 residues, counting both ends.